Each of the 12 T cell receptor beta chains below was sequenced from the same sample in a study of T cells in women clearing cervical HPV infection. Sequencing was performed with immunoSEQ multiplex PCR; in TCRdb, only in-frame clones are kept and a portion is missing. The sample shows 25,000 to 35,000 clones, and under 20% sits with its ten largest clones. Sequencing used blood buffy coat. The receptor set was obtained from a woman between 18 and 69 years old with a cervical HPV16 infection that either progressed to CIN3+ or cleared (not recorded which).

Regarding this clone: The read gets to within 3 residues of the CDR3 end, and the germline J gene fills in the rest. The gene calls are TRBV5-4 and TRBJ2-3; tentative D call: TRBD2 (5 bases). CDR3 length equals 16 residues. The V gene's germline CDR1 is SGHNT and CDR2 YYREEE (reference sequence). V was shortened by 4 bases and J by 0 bases, with 15 bases between the two germline ends. The CDR3 reads CASSLGSSTSTDTQYF. The part of the CDR3 DNA that was read is TGTGCCAGCAGCCTGGGGAGTTCGACTAGCACAGATACG.

Notes on this clone: The CDR3 end falls 3 residues outside the read, so it is completed with the germline J gene. The chain has TRBV4-1 and TRBJ1-5; 12 nucleotides match TRBD1. CDR3 length: 15 amino acids. V trimming: 6 bases; J trimming: 8 bases; junction bases outside the gene matches: 8. Germline-derived CDR1 and CDR2 are MGHRA and YSYEKL. The CDR3 reads CASSRGTGGIKPQHF. The CDR3 bases that were read are TGCGCCAGCAGTCGCGGGACAGGGGGCATTAAGCCC.

Note on this clone: The read stops 3 residues short of the end of the CDR3; the missing end is completed from the germline J gene. The genes are TRBV4-1 and TRBJ1-2; 8 bases fit TRBD1. J gave up 2 bases and V 1 base, and 6 bases lay outside the gene matches. The germline CDR1 and CDR2 sequences are MGHRA and YSYEKL. The CDR3 is made up of 16 amino acids. The CDR3 spells CASSQARGLRNYGYTF. Partial CDR3 DNA: TGCGCCAGCAGCCAAGCCAGGGGGCTGAGGAACTATGGC.

Note on this clone: The read halts 3 residues ahead of the CDR3 end, with the missing end drawn from the germline J gene. The chain combines TRBV7-2 with TRBJ2-1; the D gene is possibly TRBD1 (6 bases). Per the germline V gene, CDR1 is SGHTA and CDR2 is FQGNSA. Trimming stripped 6 bases from V and 0 bases from J, with 12 bases between. The CDR3 contains 15 residues. CDR3 bases read: TGTGCCAGCAGTCTAGACAGGAGCTCCTACAATGAG. Protein sequence: CASSLDRSSYNE. The full CDR3 protein reads CASSLDRSSYNEQFF.

On this clone: Read coverage stops 3 residues before the CDR3 terminus; the germline J gene supplies the remainder. This chain uses TRBV30 with TRBJ2-2; perhaps TRBD2 as D (5 bases). CDR3 size: 13 residues. V lost 3 bases to trimming and J lost 4 bases, with 9 bases between them. Germline CDR1 GTSNPN, CDR2 SVGIG (reference sequence). Partial CDR3 DNA: TGTGCCTGGAGCCGGACTGCCACCGGGGAG. This gives the protein CAWSRTATGE. In full, the CDR3 is CAWSRTATGELFF.

Concerning this clone: The read halts 3 residues ahead of the CDR3 end, with the missing end drawn from the germline J gene. The J gene is TRBJ2-7, the V gene TRBV29-1, with 9 bases lining up with TRBD1. Unmatched junction bases numbered 10, after V lost 6 bases and J lost 4 bases. CDR1 is SQVTM and CDR2 is ANQGSEA in the germline V gene. CDR3 length equals 14 residues. CDR3 DNA, as far as it was read: TGCAGCGTCGTCTTCCGGGACAGGGAATACGAG. It translates to CSVVFRDREYE. The whole CDR3 sequence reads CSVVFRDREYEQYF.

Concerning this clone itself: Sequencing ends 3 residues short of the CDR3 end; the germline J gene provides the rest. The chain recombines TRBV10-2 with TRBJ2-3; 9 bases line up with TRBD2. Trimming took 2 bases from V and 3 from J; bases not matched to a gene: 3. The length of the CDR3 is 15 residues. From germline, CDR1 is WSHSY and CDR2 SAAADI. CDR3 protein: CASSERRGGTDTQYF. The covered CDR3 bases are TGCGCCAGCAGTGAGAGGCGGGGGGGAACAGATACG.

With regard to this clone: The junction departs from germline at one end; a sequencing error may be responsible. Read data end 3 residues before the CDR3 end; the end is taken from the germline J gene. Additional DNA sequences in this sample encode the identical CDR3. The chain joins TRBV18 to TRBJ1-3; the D gene is possibly TRBD1 (6 bases). Germline V lookup: CDR1 KGHSH, CDR2 LQKENI. The CDR3 is made up of 17 amino acids. CDR3 DNA (partial): TGTGCCAGCTCACCATTAGGCAGGGGAGCCCCTGGAAACACA. Translation gives CASSPLGRGAPGNT. The full CDR3 protein reads CASSPLGRGAPGNTIYF.

Notes on this clone: The CDR3 goes on 3 residues after the read ends, and that part is filled in from the germline J gene. The rearrangement links TRBV30 to TRBJ1-2; unclear D gene. This CDR3 contains 15 residues. Germline V gene lookup returns CDR1 GTSNPN and CDR2 SVGIG (reference sequence). The part of the CDR3 DNA that was read is TGTGCCTGGAGTGTTCCAGCGGCCAACTCCTACGAC. It codes for CAWSVPAANSYD. The whole CDR3 protein is CAWSVPAANSYDYTF.

The CDR3 loop reads CASSHLRVRGTEAFF. The covered CDR3 bases are TGTGCCAGTAGTCACCTCCGGGTACGTGGTACTGAA. The V and J genes are TRBV19 and TRBJ1-1, with no clear D. Sequencing ends 3 residues short of the CDR3 end; the germline J gene provides the rest. Trimming took 5 bases from V and 5 from J, leaving 18 bases between them. The CDR3 runs 15 residues. CDR1 LNHDA and CDR2 SQIVND come from the germline V gene (reference sequence).

Worth noting for this clone: The missing CDR3 end, 3 residues past where the read stops, is filled in from the germline J gene. The rearrangement joins TRBV7-2 to TRBJ2-4; 7 bases fit TRBD1. The CDR3 loop spans 15 amino acids. CDR1 SGHTA and CDR2 FQGNSA come from the germline V gene. The part of the CDR3 DNA that was read is TGTGCCAGCAGCGCATACACACCCGACAGGGAAGGT. It codes for CASSAYTPDREG. The whole CDR3 is CASSAYTPDREGQYF.

Comments on this clone: The CDR3 goes on 3 residues after the read ends, and that part is filled in from the germline J gene. This chain connects TRBV2 to TRBJ1-1; tentative D call: TRBD1 (5 bases). CDR3 length: 15 residues. From germline, CDR1 is SNHLY and CDR2 FYNNEI. CDR3 residues: CASSDSRVNLYEAFF. The CDR3 DNA, read in part, is TGTGCCAGCAGCGATTCCAGGGTGAATCTCTACGAG.